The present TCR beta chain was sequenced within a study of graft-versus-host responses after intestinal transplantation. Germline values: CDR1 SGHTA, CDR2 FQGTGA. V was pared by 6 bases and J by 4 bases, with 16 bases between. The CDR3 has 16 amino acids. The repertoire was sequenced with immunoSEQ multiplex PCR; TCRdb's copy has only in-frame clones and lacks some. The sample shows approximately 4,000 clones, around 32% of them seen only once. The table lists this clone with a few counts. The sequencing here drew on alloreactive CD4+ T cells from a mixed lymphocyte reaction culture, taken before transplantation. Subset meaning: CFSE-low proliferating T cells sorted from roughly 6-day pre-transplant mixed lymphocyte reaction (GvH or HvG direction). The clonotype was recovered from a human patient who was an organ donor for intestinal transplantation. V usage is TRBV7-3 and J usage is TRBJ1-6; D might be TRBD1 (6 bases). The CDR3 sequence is CASRSDSGAYNSPLHF. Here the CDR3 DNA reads TGTGCCAGCAGGTCAGACTCGGGGGCGTATAATTCACCCCTCCACTTT.